This T cell receptor beta chain was obtained from a study of cytomegalovirus exposure and HLA in healthy donors. CDR3 size: 16 residues. Germline CDR1 reads SEHNR; CDR2 reads FQNEAQ (reference sequence). Unmatched junction bases numbered 9, after V lost 5 bases and J lost 3 bases. To note about this clone: The antigen is unknown.

PCR used 60 Vbeta primers and 13 Jbeta primers. Sequenced by immunoSEQ multiplex PCR; TCRdb stores in-frame clones only, minus some. Here the sample spans around 57,000 clones, around 89% being singletons. General study points: Most CMV-associated TCR beta chains appeared HLA-restricted in a later analysis. Donor immune exposure was known only as CMV serostatus.

Sequenced input: PBMCs. The rearrangement links TRBV7-9 to TRBJ1-3; 8 bases are shared with TRBD1. This TCR was sampled from a man younger than 45 in good health and CMV-seropositive. CDR3 in amino acids: CASSAKDRVGGNTIYF. CDR3 coding DNA: TGTGCCAGCAGCGCAAAGGACAGGGTCGGTGGAAACACCATATATTTT.